This is a list of T cell receptor beta chains from one sample in a study of CD8 T cells in ankylosing spondylitis. TCRdb passed the 5' RACE reads through MiXCR, listing each CDR3 protein once. The profile shows fewer than 80,000 distinct CDR3 sequences, roughly 5.2% of them singletons. Sequenced material: blood, either unsorted or a sorted T cell fraction (not recorded which). The source is a male donor with ankylosing spondylitis or in good health (not recorded which). Both conserved end residues are part of each CDR3. The D gene is left open where the match is weak. Some rows mark clone size as missing; the rest say once, few, many or name a class of expanded clone.

size: many
V: TRBV24-1
J: TRBJ2-7
D: TRBD1
CDR3: CATSDPGQGSREQYF
DNA: TGTGCCACCAGTGACCCCGGACAGGGGAGTCGGGAGCAGTACTTC

size: many
V: TRBV18
J: TRBJ1-5
D: NA
CDR3: CASSPRAEDVNQPQHF
DNA: TGTGCCAGCTCACCACGGGCAGAGGATGTCAATCAGCCCCAGCATTTT

size: many
V: TRBV25-1
J: TRBJ1-1
D: NA
CDR3: CASSEGLEAFF
DNA: TGTGCCAGCAGTGAGGGCCTTGAAGCTTTCTTT

size: many
V: TRBV5-1
J: TRBJ1-2
D: NA
CDR3: CASSPNQGKEGGYTF
DNA: TGCGCCAGCAGCCCGAATCAGGGGAAGGAGGGTGGCTACACCTTC

size: NA
V: TRBV7-9
J: TRBJ1-5
D: TRBD1
CDR3: CASSFGTGVNQPQHF
DNA: TGTGCCAGCAGCTTTGGGACAGGGGTCAATCAGCCCCAGCATTTT

size: many
V: TRBV9
J: TRBJ2-1
D: TRBD2
CDR3: CASSVELAGSQFF
DNA: TGTGCCAGCAGCGTTGAACTAGCGGGGTCGCAGTTCTTC

size: many
V: TRBV27
J: TRBJ2-7
D: NA
CDR3: CASSLRAEYQQYF
DNA: TGTGCCAGCAGTTTGCGGGCCGAGTATCAGCAGTACTTC

size: NA
V: TRBV7-2
J: TRBJ2-3
D: NA
CDR3: CASSQDRVLTDTQYF
DNA: TGTGCCAGCAGCCAGGACCGGGTTCTAACAGATACGCAGTATTTT

size: NA
V: TRBV28
J: TRBJ2-2
D: NA
CDR3: CATYGGFVYTGELFF
DNA: TGTGCCACCTATGGTGGTTTTGTATACACCGGGGAGCTGTTTTTT

size: many
V: TRBV5-1
J: TRBJ1-4
D: NA
CDR3: CASSLGGPEKEKLFF
DNA: TGCGCCAGCAGCTTGGGGGGTCCCGAGAAGGAAAAACTGTTTTTT

size: many
V: TRBV14
J: TRBJ2-3
D: NA
CDR3: CASSPLWGATDTQYF
DNA: TGTGCCAGCAGCCCCCTATGGGGGGCCACAGATACGCAGTATTTT

size: many
V: TRBV12-5
J: TRBJ2-3
D: NA
CDR3: CASGWGQGLDTQYF
DNA: TGTGCTAGTGGTTGGGGCCAGGGCCTAGATACGCAGTATTTT

size: many
V: TRBV28
J: TRBJ2-3
D: TRBD1
CDR3: CASSPDRGPATDTQYF
DNA: TGTGCCAGCAGTCCAGACAGGGGACCAGCGACAGATACGCAGTATTTT

size: many
V: TRBV25-1
J: TRBJ1-6
D: NA
CDR3: CASSDLPDNSPLHF
DNA: TGTGCCAGCAGTGACCTCCCTGATAATTCACCCCTCCACTTT

size: many
V: TRBV28
J: TRBJ2-7
D: NA
CDR3: CATCGSFYEQYF
DNA: TGTGCGACATGCGGGTCTTTCTACGAGCAGTACTTC

size: many
V: TRBV12-3/TRBV12-4
J: TRBJ1-5
D: NA
CDR3: CASSPHLSPQHF
DNA: TGTGCCAGCAGTCCACACCTATCGCCCCAGCATTTT

size: NA
V: TRBV5-1
J: TRBJ2-2
D: NA
CDR3: CASSLVVNTGELFF
DNA: TGCGCCAGCAGCTTGGTTGTGAACACCGGGGAGCTGTTTTTT

size: many
V: TRBV5-1
J: TRBJ2-5
D: TRBD2
CDR3: CASSSGLAGLQETQYF
DNA: TGCGCCAGCAGCTCGGGACTAGCGGGTTTACAAGAGACCCAGTACTTC

size: few
V: TRBV7-6
J: TRBJ2-3
D: NA
CDR3: CASSLEESSATQYF
DNA: TGTGCCAGCAGCTTAGAGGAGTCGAGCGCTACGCAGTATTTT

size: NA
V: TRBV3-1
J: TRBJ2-2
D: NA
CDR3: CASSQAGADTGELFF
DNA: TGTGCCAGCAGCCAAGCTGGGGCTGACACCGGGGAGCTGTTTTTT

size: many
V: TRBV15
J: TRBJ2-2
D: TRBD2
CDR3: CATSRGTSGPGELFF
DNA: TGTGCCACCAGCAGAGGGACTAGCGGGCCCGGGGAGCTGTTTTTT

size: many
V: TRBV3-1
J: TRBJ2-1
D: TRBD2
CDR3: CASSKTSGGPYEQFF
DNA: TGTGCCAGCAGCAAAACTAGCGGGGGGCCTTATGAGCAGTTCTTC

size: many
V: TRBV24-1
J: TRBJ2-3
D: TRBD1
CDR3: CATSTQGADTQYF
DNA: TGTGCCACCAGCACACAGGGGGCCGATACGCAGTATTTT

size: many
V: TRBV24-1
J: TRBJ2-3
D: TRBD1
CDR3: CATSDAGRGQADTQYF
DNA: TGTGCCACCAGTGATGCTGGCAGGGGGCAGGCAGATACGCAGTATTTT

size: many
V: TRBV5-1
J: TRBJ1-1
D: NA
CDR3: CASSGDGGLGTEAFF
DNA: TGCGCCAGCAGCGGGGATGGGGGGCTAGGTACTGAAGCTTTCTTT

size: NA
V: TRBV7-6
J: TRBJ1-2
D: NA
CDR3: CASSPIGGHGYTF
DNA: TGTGCCAGCAGCCCGATAGGAGGGCACGGCTACACCTTC

size: NA
V: TRBV7-9
J: TRBJ2-7
D: NA
CDR3: CASSLLDSHNEQYF
DNA: TGTGCCAGCAGCCTCCTGGACAGTCACAACGAGCAGTACTTC

size: many
V: TRBV6-5
J: TRBJ2-1
D: NA
CDR3: CASRPLTGSSYNEQFF
DNA: TGTGCCAGCAGACCCTTGACTGGGAGCTCCTACAATGAGCAGTTCTTC

size: many
V: TRBV4-3
J: TRBJ1-1
D: TRBD1
CDR3: CASSSNPGQGFTEAFF
DNA: TGCGCCAGCAGCTCCAACCCCGGACAGGGGTTCACTGAAGCTTTCTTT

size: NA
V: TRBV27
J: TRBJ2-7
D: NA
CDR3: CASSPDRTYEQYF
DNA: TGTGCCAGCAGCCCCGACAGGACCTACGAGCAGTACTTC

size: many
V: TRBV20-1
J: TRBJ1-4
D: NA
CDR3: CSAKTATNEKLFF
DNA: TGCAGTGCAAAGACAGCAACTAATGAAAAACTGTTTTTT

size: many
V: TRBV2
J: TRBJ2-1
D: NA
CDR3: CASSFPSIYEQFF
DNA: TGTGCCAGCAGTTTCCCTAGCATTTATGAGCAGTTCTTC

size: many
V: TRBV28
J: TRBJ1-6
D: NA
CDR3: CASCLASPLHF
DNA: TGTGCCAGCTGCCTGGCCTCACCCCTCCACTTT

size: NA
V: TRBV18
J: TRBJ1-1
D: NA
CDR3: CASSPNRNTEAFF
DNA: TGTGCCAGCTCACCAAACAGAAACACTGAAGCTTTCTTT

size: NA
V: TRBV12-3/TRBV12-4
J: TRBJ2-6
D: NA
CDR3: CASSLRYTGPSSSTF
DNA: TGTGCCAGCAGTTTAAGGTATACAGGGCCGAGTAGTTCGACTTTC

size: many
V: TRBV2
J: TRBJ2-1
D: TRBD1
CDR3: CASSEVRDSHNEQFF
DNA: TGTGCCAGCAGTGAAGTGAGGGACAGCCACAATGAGCAGTTCTTC

size: many
V: TRBV11-3
J: TRBJ2-2
D: NA
CDR3: CASSPRGTNTGELFF
DNA: TGTGCCAGCAGCCCACGAGGGACCAACACCGGGGAGCTGTTTTTT

size: many
V: TRBV12-3/TRBV12-4
J: TRBJ2-7
D: NA
CDR3: CASSLLRTAKQYF
DNA: TGTGCCAGCAGTTTGCTTCGGACGGCCAAGCAGTACTTC

size: many
V: TRBV10-2
J: TRBJ1-3
D: NA
CDR3: CASSEENTIYF
DNA: TGCGCCAGCAGTGAGGAAAACACCATATATTTT

size: few
V: TRBV7-2
J: TRBJ1-1
D: NA
CDR3: CASLLQGIATEAFF
DNA: TGTGCCAGCTTACTCCAGGGGATTGCCACTGAAGCTTTCTTT

size: many
V: TRBV5-1
J: TRBJ2-2
D: NA
CDR3: CASSFTLGPGRATGELFF
DNA: TGCGCCAGCAGCTTCACCCTAGGTCCTGGTCGTGCCACCGGGGAGCTGTTTTTT

size: many
V: TRBV6-2/TRBV6-3
J: TRBJ1-5
D: TRBD1
CDR3: CASTPDRGRENQPQHF
DNA: TGTGCCAGCACCCCGGACAGGGGGCGGGAGAATCAGCCCCAGCATTTT

size: many
V: TRBV20-1
J: TRBJ2-2
D: TRBD2
CDR3: CSAETSGRDGELFF
DNA: TGCAGTGCGGAGACTAGCGGGCGGGACGGGGAGCTGTTTTTT

size: many
V: TRBV2
J: TRBJ1-4
D: NA
CDR3: CASSPAINEKLFF
DNA: TGTGCCAGCAGTCCGGCGATTAATGAAAAACTGTTTTTT

size: many
V: TRBV2
J: TRBJ2-2
D: NA
CDR3: CASLAGSNTGELFF
DNA: TGTGCCAGCCTGGCAGGGTCGAACACCGGGGAGCTGTTTTTT

size: many
V: TRBV24-1
J: TRBJ2-3
D: NA
CDR3: CATSHPAVLSDTQYF
DNA: TGTGCCACCAGCCATCCGGCAGTTCTTTCAGATACGCAGTATTTT

size: many
V: TRBV20-1
J: TRBJ1-3
D: NA
CDR3: CSARLAQGAGNTIYF
DNA: TGCAGTGCTAGATTAGCACAGGGCGCTGGAAACACCATATATTTT

size: NA
V: TRBV7-2
J: TRBJ2-1
D: NA
CDR3: CASSRAFGSYNEQFF
DNA: TGTGCCAGCAGCCGGGCCTTCGGCTCCTACAATGAGCAGTTCTTC

size: many
V: TRBV6-1
J: TRBJ2-2
D: TRBD1
CDR3: CAVGTGGQNTGELFF
DNA: TGTGCCGTCGGGACAGGGGGTCAAAACACCGGGGAGCTGTTTTTT

size: many
V: TRBV29-1
J: TRBJ2-3
D: TRBD2
CDR3: CSVGMRGLAGGQDTQYF
DNA: TGCAGCGTTGGGATGCGCGGACTAGCGGGGGGGCAAGATACGCAGTATTTT

size: many
V: TRBV20-1
J: TRBJ2-5
D: NA
CDR3: CSAPPRDRQRETQYF
DNA: TGCAGTGCTCCCCCCCGTGACCGACAAAGGGAGACCCAGTACTTC